This T cell receptor (beta chain) was found in a study of cytomegalovirus exposure and HLA in healthy donors. Points from the study as a whole: As was reported, the HLA-A and HLA-B alleles of most subjects were accurately predicted from TCR beta sequences. The study labeled more than 150 TCR beta chains cytomegalovirus-associated. The authors later linked a missense DCLRE1C variant to TCR beta V- and J-gene trimming.

Concerning this clone itself: The antigen remains undetermined.

In germline, CDR1 is MNHNY, CDR2 SVGAGI (reference sequence). There are 15 residues in the CDR3. V shed 5 bases, J shed 3 bases, and the junction held 6 bases outside the gene matches. Vbeta (60) and Jbeta (13) primers were used in the PCR. The data were produced by immunoSEQ multiplex PCR, yet TCRdb's version contains in-frame clones alone and is incomplete. This sample has 100,000 to 150,000 clones, with around four fifths found just once. The receptor was derived from a boy younger than 18 in good health and CMV-seronegative. Sequenced: PBMCs. The chain couples TRBV6-6 to TRBJ2-3; 9 nucleotides line up with TRBD1. CDR3 bases: TGTGCCAGCAGTCACGGGACAGGGCCAACAGATACGCAGTATTTT. Translating gives CASSHGTGPTDTQYF.